The T cell receptor (beta chain) under discussion was sequenced for a study of blood T cell repertoires in COVID-19. Across the whole study: Samples of COVID-19 (acute and convalescent) were obtained from the United States, Italy and Spain. PBMCs, B-cell-depleted T cells, or T cells were the source of the cDNA or gDNA that made up the material.

Authors' analysis steps: From reference gene primer amplification, estimates of nucleated cell counts were derived. Sequenced by immunoSEQ multiplex PCR; TCRdb stores in-frame clones only, minus some. V and J calls and clone size follow that table, whereas D and trimming were derived from the DNA. The repertoire holds 80,000 to 130,000 clones, with approximately 92% as singletons. Per the germline V gene, CDR1 is MNHNY and CDR2 is SVGAGI (reference sequence). With 0 bases removed from V and 5 bases from J, the gap between germline ends came to 7 bases. CDR3 length equals 13 residues. Source material: peripheral blood. The chain couples TRBV6-6 to TRBJ2-5; a possible D gene is TRBD2 (6 bases). The clonotype was recovered from a man between 65 and 85 years old with acute or convalescent COVID-19. This chain's CDR3 is CASSYSSGETQYF. CDR3 coding DNA: TGTGCCAGCAGTTACTCGAGCGGGGAGACCCAGTACTTC.